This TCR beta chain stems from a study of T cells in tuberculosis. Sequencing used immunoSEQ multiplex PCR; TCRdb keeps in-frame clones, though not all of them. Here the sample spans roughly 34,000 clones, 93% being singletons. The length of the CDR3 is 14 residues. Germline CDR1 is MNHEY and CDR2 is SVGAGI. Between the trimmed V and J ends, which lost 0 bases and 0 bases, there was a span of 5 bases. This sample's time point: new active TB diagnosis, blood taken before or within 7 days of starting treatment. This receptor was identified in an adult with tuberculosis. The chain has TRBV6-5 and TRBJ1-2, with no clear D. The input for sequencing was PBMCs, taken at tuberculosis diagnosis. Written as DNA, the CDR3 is TGTGCCAGCAGTTACTCGCGGACTAACTATGGCTACACCTTC. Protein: CASSYSRTNYGYTF.